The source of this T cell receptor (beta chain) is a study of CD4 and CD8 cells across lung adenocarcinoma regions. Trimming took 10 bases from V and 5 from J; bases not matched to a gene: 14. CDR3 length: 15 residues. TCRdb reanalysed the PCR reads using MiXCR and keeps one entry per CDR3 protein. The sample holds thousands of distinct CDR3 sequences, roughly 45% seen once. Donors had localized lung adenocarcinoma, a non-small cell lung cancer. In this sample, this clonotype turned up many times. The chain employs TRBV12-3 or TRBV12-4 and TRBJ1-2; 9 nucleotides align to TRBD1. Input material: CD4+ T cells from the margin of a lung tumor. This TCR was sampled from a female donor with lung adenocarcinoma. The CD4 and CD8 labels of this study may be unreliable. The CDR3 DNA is TGTGCCACCTATCGGACAGGGGATCTAGGATATGGCTACACCTTC. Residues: CATYRTGDLGYGYTF.